The clone carrying this TCR beta chain was detected only a few times. Antigen unknown. These data come from a study of T cell repertoires in cytomegalovirus infection. There are 16 residues in the CDR3. Germline V lookup: CDR1 MGHRA, CDR2 YSYEKL. The V and J ends lost 1 base and 0 bases respectively, with 12 bases between them. From the reads, TCRdb called clonotypes with MiXCR, one entry per CDR3 protein. The sample carries about 480,000 distinct CDR3 sequences, 30% to 40% recorded once. The origin of this receptor is a human donor in good health (CMV status not recorded). Some clones in this sample may be carry-over from other donors' samples. V gene TRBV4-1 combines with J gene TRBJ1-1; tentatively, D is TRBD1 (5 bases). Sequencing was performed on cultured PBMCs, taken from culture after CMV antigen stimulation. The CDR3: CASSQAGEGVNTEAFF. For the CDR3, the DNA is TGCGCCAGCAGCCAAGCGGGTGAAGGGGTGAACACTGAAGCTTTCTTT.